The 13 T cell receptor beta chains below were found in one sample sequenced in a study of control samples from healthy donors and cancer patients. Using immunoSEQ multiplex PCR, the repertoire was profiled, and TCRdb retains in-frame clones only, with some absent. The sample lists 400,000 to 500,000 clones, over 75% seen once, with more than 6% in the top ten. Sequencing input: PBMCs. These receptors were taken from a man in his forties with head and neck cancer.

J is TRBJ1-1 and V is TRBV7-6; weak D call: TRBD1 (5 bases). Germline assignment: CDR1 SGHVS and CDR2 FNYEAQ. The CDR3 has 15 residues. The V gene lost 4 bases and the J gene lost 0 bases, with 12 bases spanning the gap. Here the CDR3 DNA reads TGTGCCAGCAGCTCTCAGGGTTCCTTGAACACTGAAGCTTTCTTT. Amino acid sequence: CASSSQGSLNTEAFF.

The chain is built from TRBV7-9 and TRBJ1-4; perhaps TRBD1 as D (5 bases). V dropped 7 bases and J dropped 7 bases, with 13 bases sitting between them. This CDR3 is 13 amino acids long. Per germline, CDR1 SEHNR and CDR2 FQNEAQ (reference sequence). For the CDR3, the DNA is TGTGCCAGCACGGGGGGGATAGGTGAAAAACTGTTTTTT. This encodes CASTGGIGEKLFF.

As concerns this clone: Other DNA sequences in the same sample also yield this CDR3. The gene calls are TRBV6-2 or TRBV6-3 and TRBJ2-3; D is undetermined. Germline V gives CDR1 MNHEY, CDR2 SVGEGT. The CDR3 consists of 13 residues. V dropped 2 bases and J dropped 1 base, with 4 bases sitting between them. The CDR3 DNA follows: TGTGCCAGCAGTTACGACGGCACAGATACGCAGTATTTT. It is translated as CASSYDGTDTQYF.

The V and J genes are TRBV5-6 and TRBJ2-6; 10 bases align to TRBD1. CDR1 and CDR2 from the germline V gene are SGHDT and YYEEEE. The CDR3 totals 18 residues. V was clipped by 4 bases and J by 0 bases; unmatched bases: 7. The CDR3 DNA reads TGTGCCAGCAGCGTAAGACAGGGGGCCTACTCTGGGGCCAACGTCCTGACTTTC. It specifies CASSVRQGAYSGANVLTF.

The chain carries TRBV3-1 (or the pseudogene TRBV3-2) and TRBJ1-4; D might be TRBD1 (6 bases). Germline V lookup: CDR1 LGHDT, CDR2 YNNKEL (reference sequence). Trimming removed 6 bases from V and 7 bases from J, with 15 bases in between. The CDR3 loop spans 14 amino acids. Here the CDR3 DNA reads TGTGCCAGCAGTCCCAGGGGTTTAGGTGAAAAACTGTTTTTT. Translation gives CASSPRGLGEKLFF.

The chain is built from TRBV27 and TRBJ2-3, with TRBD2 matching 7 bases. With V trimmed by 6 bases and J by 5 bases, 14 bases remained unmatched. The CDR3 sequence is 16 residues long. Germline assignment: CDR1 MNHEY and CDR2 SMNVEV (reference sequence). The CDR3 loop reads CASSSSGPGREDTQYF. The CDR3 DNA reads TGTGCCAGCAGCAGTAGCGGGCCAGGGCGGGAAGATACGCAGTATTTT.

The chain is built from TRBV12-3 or TRBV12-4 and TRBJ1-1; no definite D call. The V and J ends lost 0 bases and 6 bases respectively, with 8 bases between them. This CDR3 contains 13 residues. CDR3 bases: TGTGCCAGCAGTTTAGCAGGGCTCCCTGAAGCTTTCTTT. The encoded protein is CASSLAGLPEAFF.

This sequence joins TRBV11-2 and TRBJ1-2; D might be TRBD1 (5 bases). Germline loops: CDR1 SGHAT, CDR2 FQNNGV. The CDR3 is made up of 16 amino acids. Trimming left V 1 base short and J 3 bases short, with 15 bases between. The CDR3 DNA reads TGTGCCAGCAGCTTAGGATGGGGGAGATTCGACTATGGCTACACCTTC. It specifies CASSLGWGRFDYGYTF.

As concerns this clone: Its ends do not fully match the called genes, so a read error is possible. The chain links TRBV7-7 to TRBJ2-2, with unresolved D. Germline V gene lookup returns CDR1 SSHAT and CDR2 FNYEAQ (reference sequence). The CDR3 contains 15 residues. The CDR3 DNA follows: TGTGCTAGCAGCTTAGCACAGCCGAACACCGGGGAGCTGTTTTTT. It is translated as CASSLAQPNTGELFF. Complete variable domain (other parts from reference TRBV7-7 and TRBJ2-2): GAGVSQSPRYKVTKRGQDVTLRCDPISSHATLYWYQQALGQGPEFLTYFNYEAQPDKSGLPSDRFSAERPEGSISTLTIQRTEQRDSAMYRCASSLAQPNTGELFFGEGSRLTVL.

This rearrangement joins TRBV6-5 to TRBJ2-5; 10 bases align to TRBD2. Germline CDR1 is MNHEY and CDR2 is SVGAGI. Losses at the gene ends were 6 bases for V and 2 bases for J; bases not matched to a gene: 6. This CDR3 spans 15 amino acids. In nucleotides, the CDR3 is TGTGCCAGCAGGGAGCCGGGACTAGCGCAAGAGACCCAGTACTTC. Protein: CASREPGLAQETQYF.

The chain employs TRBV6-2 or TRBV6-3 and TRBJ2-3, with a possible D match to TRBD1 (7 bases). Germline assignment: CDR1 MNHEY and CDR2 SVGEGT. Trimming cost V 6 bases and J 0 bases, with 13 bases left between them. CDR3 size: 15 residues. CDR3 sequence reads: CASSLQGGSTDTQYF. In DNA form, the CDR3 reads TGTGCCAGCAGCCTTCAGGGGGGTAGCACAGATACGCAGTATTTT.

This sequence joins TRBV7-9 and TRBJ2-1; D remains ambiguous. CDR1 is SEHNR, CDR2 FQNEAQ, per germline (reference sequence). The CDR3 sequence is 14 residues long. Trimming cost V 5 bases and J 9 bases, with 17 bases left between them. DNA of the CDR3: TGTGCCAGCAGCCCTAATGAGTGGGCCGGTGAGCAGTTCTTC. This encodes CASSPNEWAGEQFF.

This clone has only one observation. CDR3 residues: CASSPRTGTSNQPQHF. The CDR3 DNA reads as TGTGCCAGCTCCCCTAGGACAGGGACAAGCAATCAGCCCCAGCATTTT. This chain connects TRBV18 to TRBJ1-5; TRBD1 matches at 8 bases. Germline V lookup: CDR1 KGHSH, CDR2 LQKENI. V was pared by 6 bases and J by 1 base, with 8 bases of the junction left unmatched. CDR3 length equals 16 residues. The whole variable domain, remainder taken from reference TRBV18 and TRBJ1-5, is NAGVMQNPRHLVRRRGQEARLRCSPMKGHSHVYWYRQLPEEGLKFMVYLQKENIIDESGMPKERFSAEFPKEGPSILRIQQVVRGDSAAYFCASSPRTGTSNQPQHFGDGTRLSIL.